The sequence of this T cell receptor (beta chain) was determined in a study of blood T cell repertoires in COVID-19. The wider study: Samples representing acute and convalescent COVID-19 were sourced from the United States, Italy and Spain. The analysed material was cDNA or gDNA that came from T cells, B-cell-depleted T cells, or PBMCs.

Germline V lookup: CDR1 SQVTM, CDR2 ANQGSEA. This CDR3 is built from 14 residues. The V gene lost 7 bases and the J gene lost 0 bases, with 15 bases spanning the gap. In the source study's methods: Reference gene primer amplification gave estimated nucleated cell counts. Data came from immunoSEQ multiplex PCR; TCRdb stores just in-frame clones and leaves some out. That table is the source of V, J and clone size, and D and trimming were worked out from the DNA. The sample contains roughly 100,000 clones, just under 85% of which appear only once. Source material: peripheral blood. The TCR was taken from a man between 35 and 55 years old with active or convalescent COVID-19. The V gene is TRBV29-1, the J gene TRBJ1-1; no clear D gene. The chain's CDR3 is CSALESGMNTEAFF. As DNA, the CDR3 is TGCAGCGCTCTAGAATCGGGTATGAACACTGAAGCTTTCTTT.